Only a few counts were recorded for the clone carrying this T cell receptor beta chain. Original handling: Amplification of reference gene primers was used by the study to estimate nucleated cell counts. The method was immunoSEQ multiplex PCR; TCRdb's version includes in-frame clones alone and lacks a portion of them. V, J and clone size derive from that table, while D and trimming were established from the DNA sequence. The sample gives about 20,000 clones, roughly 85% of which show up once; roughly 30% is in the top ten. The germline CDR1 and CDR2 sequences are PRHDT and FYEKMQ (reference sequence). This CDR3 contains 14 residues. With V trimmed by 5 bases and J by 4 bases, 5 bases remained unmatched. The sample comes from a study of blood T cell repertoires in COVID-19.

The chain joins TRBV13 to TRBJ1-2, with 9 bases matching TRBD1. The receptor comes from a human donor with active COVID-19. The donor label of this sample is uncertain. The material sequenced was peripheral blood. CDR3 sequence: CASSLGQGGYGYTF. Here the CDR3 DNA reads TGTGCCAGCAGCCTGGGACAGGGAGGCTATGGCTACACCTTC.